The rows below give T cell receptor beta chains drawn from one sample of a study of shared clonotypes between healthy human individuals. Sequencing was performed with immunoSEQ multiplex PCR; in TCRdb, only in-frame clones are kept and a portion is missing. The sample lists nearly 500,000 clones, approximately 80% seen once, with over 10% in the top ten. The sample was PBMCs. The receptors here all came from a woman in her forties in good health. Some clones in this sample may be carry-over from other donors' samples. Each CDR3 is given with its conserved first and last residue. D genes are given only for firm matches. A clone size is listed for some rows: how often the clone was seen (once, few, many), or a class if it is expanded.

cdr3_length,v_call,j_call,clone_size,d_call,cdr3_aa,cdr3_nt
14,TRBV18,TRBJ1-2,.,TRBD1,CASSPLDRDYGYTF,TGTGCCAGCTCACCGCTCGACAGGGACTATGGCTACACCTTC
15,TRBV2,TRBJ1-4,many,TRBD1,CASSGTTGYREKLFF,TGTGCCAGCAGTGGGACGACAGGGTACCGGGAAAAACTGTTTTTT
20,TRBV5-4,TRBJ2-2,.,TRBD2,CASSPRKRSGSPSNTGELFF,TGTGCCAGCAGCCCCCGCAAGCGTAGCGGGAGCCCAAGCAACACCGGGGAGCTGTTTTTT
14,TRBV28,TRBJ1-5,.,TRBD1,CASSLTGDNQPQHF,TGTGCCAGCAGTTTGACAGGGGACAATCAGCCCCAGCATTTT
17,TRBV9,TRBJ2-7,.,TRBD2,CASSVPPSPGRRYEQYF,TGTGCCAGCAGCGTTCCCCCCTCCCCCGGGAGGCGGTACGAGCAGTACTTC
16,TRBV6-1,TRBJ1-3,.,TRBD1,CASSVDRGKSGNTIYF,TGTGCCAGCAGTGTGGACAGGGGGAAGTCTGGAAACACCATATATTTT
14,TRBV28,TRBJ2-3,few,.,CASSLVPGDDTQYF,TGTGCCAGCAGTTTGGTGCCGGGAGATGATACGCAGTATTTT
18,TRBV4-1,TRBJ2-1,once,TRBD2,CASSQDRSSGPRYNEQFF,TGCGCCAGCAGCCAAGACCGGTCTAGCGGTCCCCGATACAATGAGCAGTTCTTC
13,TRBV7-9,TRBJ2-1,.,.,CASSLTGSGLQFF,TGTGCCAGCAGCTTGACAGGCTCAGGTCTGCAGTTCTTC
14,TRBV5-6,TRBJ2-5,once,TRBD2,CASSQTGTSGTQYF,TGTGCCAGCAGTCAAACGGGGACTAGCGGAACCCAGTACTTC
14,TRBV7-2,TRBJ2-7,.,.,CASSLNSGSYEQYF,TGTGCCAGCAGCTTAAATAGCGGCTCCTACGAGCAGTACTTC
13,TRBV28,TRBJ2-2,.,.,CASTLAGSGELFF,TGTGCCAGCACCCTGGCGGGCTCCGGGGAGCTGTTTTTT
11,TRBV28,TRBJ2-1,.,.,CASRRDAEQFF,TGTGCCAGCAGAAGAGACGCCGAGCAGTTCTTC
12,TRBV28,TRBJ2-2,.,.,CASRWGSGELFF,TGTGCCAGCAGATGGGGTTCGGGGGAGCTGTTTTTT
13,TRBV28,TRBJ1-1,.,.,CASSGSMNTEAFF,TGTGCCAGCAGCGGCTCAATGAACACTGAAGCTTTCTTT